This entry is about one TCR beta chain. Germline V gene sequence: CDR1 SEHNR, CDR2 FQNEAQ (reference sequence). CDR3 length: 15 residues. The junction had 7 bases not matched to a gene; V was cut back by 4 bases and J by 1 base. The participants were between about 18 and 100 years old and came from roughly 25 US areas. Exposed volunteers were people who met a COVID-19 case within 2 weeks before study entry. These data come from a study of blood T cell repertoires in COVID-19. Study overall: Researchers got acute and convalescent COVID-19 samples from the United States, Italy and Spain.

In the source study's methods: Using reference gene primer amplification, nucleated cell counts were estimated. Repertoires were generated with immunoSEQ multiplex PCR, while TCRdb's copy carries only in-frame clones and drops some. Clonal size and the V and J genes are those of that table, whereas D and trimming came from the DNA. The sample has around 270,000 clones; 88% are singletons. V usage is TRBV7-9 and J usage is TRBJ2-7; TRBD1 agrees at 7 bases. The material sequenced was PBMCs or T cells enriched from blood (not recorded which). The receptor was isolated from a woman in her thirties or forties who had been exposed to COVID-19. CDR3 bases: TGTGCCAGCAGCTCCTGGACAGGTCGATCCTACGAGCAGTACTTC. Protein: CASSSWTGRSYEQYF.